This entry lists 19 T cell receptor beta chains sequenced from one sample in a study of T cell repertoires in cytomegalovirus infection. Their antigen targets remain unknown. TCRdb analysed the reads with MiXCR anew, one entry per CDR3 protein. The table records about 360,000 distinct CDR3 sequences, about 35% of them present only once. This specimen was cultured PBMCs, taken from culture after CMV antigen stimulation. The receptors derive from a human donor in good health (CMV status not recorded). Some clones in this sample may be carry-over from other donors' samples.

CDR3 loop: CASSPVPGGADTQYF. The DNA for the CDR3 is TGTGCCAGCAGTCCCGTCCCAGGAGGGGCAGATACGCAGTATTTT. The chain recombines TRBV12-3 or TRBV12-4 with TRBJ2-3; perhaps TRBD2 as D (6 bases). The CDR3 sequence is 15 residues long. V was pared by 5 bases and J by 4 bases, with 16 bases between.

The chain employs TRBV6-2 or TRBV6-3 and TRBJ2-7, with D unresolved. Germline-derived CDR1 and CDR2 are MNHEY and SVGEGT. The V gene lost 5 bases and the J gene lost 4 bases, with 15 bases spanning the gap. The CDR3 is 14 amino acids. CDR3 loop: CASSKPTAPYEQYV. The CDR3 bases are TGTGCCAGCAGTAAACCGACGGCACCGTACGAGCAGTACGTC.

The chain is built from TRBV12-3 or TRBV12-4 and TRBJ1-1; D gene unclear. V shed 0 bases and J shed 0 bases, with 11 bases lying between them. The CDR3 is made up of 16 amino acids. CDR3 protein: CASSLAFDVMNTEAFF. In nucleotides, the CDR3 is TGTGCCAGCAGTTTAGCGTTCGATGTCATGAACACTGAAGCTTTCTTT.

This clonotype was seen only a few times. This chain links TRBV19 with TRBJ2-7; 10 nucleotides line up with TRBD2. This CDR3 spans 16 amino acids. With V trimmed by 7 bases and J by 6 bases, 15 bases remained unmatched. The germline gives CDR1 LNHDA, CDR2 SQIVND (reference sequence). The CDR3: CASTGGPPSGSREQYV. CDR3 sequence (DNA): TGTGCCAGTACCGGCGGTCCTCCTAGCGGGAGTCGCGAGCAGTACGTC.

In its sample, this clonotype was seen once. The gene calls are TRBV4-1 and TRBJ2-5; unclear D gene. Germline CDR1 MGHRA, CDR2 YSYEKL. V lost 2 bases and J 0 bases, leaving 10 bases between the germline ends. This CDR3 is built from 15 residues. CDR3 sequence: CASSQQTEYQETQYF. DNA for the CDR3: TGCGCCAGCAGCCAACAGACCGAGTACCAAGAGACCCAGTACTTC.

This clonotype has just a few counts. The chain combines TRBV11-2 with TRBJ1-6; maybe TRBD1 (5 bases). Per the germline V gene, CDR1 is SGHAT and CDR2 is FQNNGV. The CDR3 runs to 13 residues. Deletions cut 1 base from V and 9 bases from J, with 7 bases between. The CDR3 here is CASSLGRGSPLHF. DNA of the CDR3: TGTGCCAGCAGCTTAGGGAGGGGTTCACCCCTCCACTTT.

The rearrangement links TRBV18 to TRBJ2-5; 13 bases agree with TRBD2. Germline V gene lookup returns CDR1 KGHSH and CDR2 LQKENI. CDR3 length: 14 amino acids. V shed 8 bases and J 5 bases; nucleotides not matched to a gene: 5. The CDR3 coding sequence is TGTGCCAGCACGAGGACTAGCGGGAGTGAGACCCAGTACTTC. Its translation is CASTRTSGSETQYF.

The V call is TRBV2, the J call TRBJ2-7, with 12 bases matching TRBD2. This CDR3 has 16 residues. With 3 bases clipped from V and 6 bases from J, the junction kept 9 bases outside the gene matches. Germline lookup yields CDR1 SNHLY and CDR2 FYNNEI. In DNA, the CDR3 is TGTGCCAGCAGTGATATGGGTCGACTAGCGGGAGTCGAGCAGTACGTC. It translates to CASSDMGRLAGVEQYV.

The count of this clonotype is one. CDR3 in DNA: TGCGCCAGCAGTGAAAAGGGGCCCTCTTATAGCAATCAGCCCCAGCATTTT. Protein product: CASSEKGPSYSNQPQHF. V usage is TRBV10-2 and J usage is TRBJ1-5; a weak D match, TRBD1 (5 bases). Germline-derived CDR1 and CDR2 are WSHSY and SAAADI. V lost 3 bases and J 0 bases, leaving 15 bases between the germline ends. The CDR3 is made up of 17 amino acids.

This clonotype was found a few times. The chain combines TRBV10-3 with TRBJ1-1, with 10 bases aligning to TRBD1. The germline V gene has CDR1 ENHRY and CDR2 SYGVKD. V dropped 6 bases and J dropped 3; count of bases not matched to a gene: 4. This CDR3 comprises 14 residues. Here the CDR3 reads CAIRETGGYTEAFF. In DNA, the CDR3 is TGTGCCATCAGAGAGACAGGGGGCTACACTGAAGCTTTCTTT.

The chain uses TRBV15 and TRBJ2-1; no reliable D call. Per germline, CDR1 LNHNV and CDR2 YYDKDF (reference sequence). The CDR3 is 13 amino acids. Deletions cut 0 bases from V and 9 bases from J, with 9 bases between. The CDR3 here is CATSRDFTAEQFF. Here the CDR3 DNA reads TGTGCCACCAGCAGAGATTTCACTGCTGAGCAGTTCTTC.

This clonotype was seen repeatedly, ten times or more. This chain uses TRBV7-6 with TRBJ2-3; a possible D gene is TRBD1 (5 bases). Trimming removed 1 base from V and 3 bases from J, with 11 bases in between. This CDR3 has 15 residues. CDR1 and CDR2 (germline): SGHVS, FNYEAQ. The DNA of the CDR3 is TGTGCCAGCAGCTTAGGGCAGGGAAGGACAGATACGCAGTATTTT. Its protein is CASSLGQGRTDTQYF.

The chain recombines TRBV19 with TRBJ2-3, with 10 bases identical to TRBD2. The germline V gene has CDR1 LNHDA and CDR2 SQIVND (reference sequence). The CDR3 runs 21 residues. V shed 3 bases, J shed 3 bases, and the junction held 21 bases outside the gene matches. The CDR3 DNA follows: TGTGCCAGTAGTATCTCCCTTGGGAACCGGCTAGCGGGAGTAGGGACAGATACGCAGTATTTT. This gives the protein CASSISLGNRLAGVGTDTQYF.

The chain is built from TRBV6-2 or TRBV6-3 and TRBJ1-2; the D gene is possibly TRBD1 (6 bases). Germline values: CDR1 MNHEY, CDR2 SVGEGT. The germline V and J ends were trimmed by 5 bases and 5 bases, with 12 bases remaining between them. This CDR3 spans 13 amino acids. DNA for the CDR3: TGTGCCAGCAGTACGGACAGCTCTTATGGCTACACCTTC. This encodes CASSTDSSYGYTF.

This clonotype was seen repeatedly, ten times or more. This chain links TRBV7-9 with TRBJ1-1; D is ambiguous. This CDR3 has 14 amino acids. Trimming left V 2 bases short and J 1 base short, with 8 bases between. Looked up from germline, CDR1 is SEHNR and CDR2 is FQNEAQ (reference sequence). The DNA of the CDR3 is TGTGCCAGCAGCTTAAGTTCAGGGAACACTGAAGCTTTCTTT. Protein product: CASSLSSGNTEAFF.

This clonotype was seen a few times. The chain employs TRBV5-4 and TRBJ1-2; D gene unclear. The CDR3 covers 15 residues. V shed 1 base and J shed 0 bases, with 10 bases lying between them. Germline CDR1 and CDR2: SGHNT and YYREEE (reference sequence). CDR3 in DNA: TGTGCCAGCAGCTTGCGACGAACAGCTAACTATGGCTACACCTTC. The encoded protein is CASSLRRTANYGYTF. The full variable domain, completed using reference TRBV5-4 and TRBJ1-2, is ETGVTQSPTHLIKTRGQQVTLRCSSQSGHNTVSWYQQALGQGPQFIFQYYREEENGRGNFPPRFSGLQFPNYSSELNVNALELDDSALYLCASSLRRTANYGYTFGSGTRLTVV.

This sequence joins TRBV19 and TRBJ2-1, with 8 bases aligning to TRBD1. CDR1 is LNHDA and CDR2 is SQIVND in the germline V gene (reference sequence). The CDR3 covers 14 residues. Germline trimming cut 4 bases from V and 7 bases from J; bases unmatched to any gene: 6. CDR3 DNA sequence: TGTGCCAGTAGTACCGACAGGGGCGGGAATGAGCAGTTCTTC. Translating gives CASSTDRGGNEQFF.

The rearrangement uses TRBV7-2 and TRBJ1-2; 8 bases match TRBD1. The germline V gene encodes CDR1 SGHTA and CDR2 FQGNSA. V trimming: 1 base; J trimming: 1 base; junction bases outside the gene matches: 2. CDR3 length: 15 residues. CDR3 in DNA: TGTGCCAGCAGCTTAGGGACAGGGCGTAACTATGGCTACACCTTC. Translation gives CASSLGTGRNYGYTF.

This chain links TRBV24-1 with TRBJ1-2; tentatively, D is TRBD1 (6 bases). Trimming left V 3 bases short and J 4 bases short, with 11 bases between. The CDR3 is 14 residues long. Germline values: CDR1 KGHDR, CDR2 SFDVKD. DNA for the CDR3: TGTGCCACCAGTGATAAAGACAGGACCTATGGCTACACCTTC. This gives the protein CATSDKDRTYGYTF.